This T cell receptor beta chain was identified in a study of cytomegalovirus exposure and HLA in healthy donors. The study ran its PCR with 60 Vbeta and 13 Jbeta primers. Generated by immunoSEQ multiplex PCR, the TCRdb table keeps only in-frame clones and is missing some. The profile shows 120,000 to 150,000 clones, approximately 79% of them singletons. This clone was recorded only once. The sample consisted of PBMCs. This sequence was found in a woman between 45 and 60 years old in good health and CMV-seropositive.

CDR3 sequence (DNA): TGTGCCAGCAGCTTACGGAGCCCAAACACTGAAGCTTTCTTT. Protein product: CASSLRSPNTEAFF. This chain joins TRBV7-8 and TRBJ1-1; D gene ambiguous. The CDR3 length is 14 residues. V lost 2 bases and J lost 2, with 9 bases in between. CDR1 and CDR2 (germline): SGHVS, FQNEAQ.